The next 24 T cell receptor beta chains were all read from a single sample in a study of cytomegalovirus exposure and HLA in healthy donors. Vbeta (60) and Jbeta (13) primers were used in the PCR. Libraries were prepared by immunoSEQ multiplex PCR; TCRdb keeps only in-frame clonotypes and omits some of them. The sample consists of approximately 110,000 clones, 75% to 85% of them appearing once. Sequenced material: PBMCs. The receptors originated from a man aged 35 to 55 in good health and CMV-seronegative.

The chain combines TRBV4-2 with TRBJ2-5; TRBD1 might be the D (5 bases). The CDR3 is made up of 16 amino acids. Germline-derived CDR1 and CDR2 are LGHNA and YNFKEQ. Trimming removed 1 base at V and 3 bases at J, with 15 bases between. CDR3 residues: CASSQGGRENEETQYF. CDR3 DNA sequence: TGTGCCAGCAGCCAAGGGGGCAGGGAAAATGAAGAGACCCAGTACTTC.

Concerning this clone itself: One end of the junction fails to match germline, which may point to a read error. The chain uses TRBV7-9 and TRBJ2-1; 7 positions match TRBD1. There are 15 residues in the CDR3. CDR1 and CDR2 from the germline V gene are SEHNR and FQNEAQ (reference sequence). In nucleotides, the CDR3 is TGTTCCAGCAGTCCGCCGGGACAGATTAACAATGAGCAGTTCTTC. The encoded protein is CSSSPPGQINNEQFF.

The gene calls are TRBV11-3 and TRBJ2-2, with D uncertain. The CDR3 loop spans 14 amino acids. Germline V gene lookup returns CDR1 SGHNT and CDR2 YENEEA. Trimming stripped 2 bases from V and 6 bases from J, with 10 bases between. The CDR3 sequence: CASSLSVSAGELFF. The DNA of the CDR3 is TGTGCCAGCAGCTTATCCGTATCAGCCGGGGAGCTGTTTTTT.

Turning to this clone: The sample has other DNA sequences that encode this CDR3 too. V is TRBV7-2 and J is TRBJ1-6; possibly TRBD1 for D (5 bases). Trimming removed 5 bases from V and 7 bases from J, with 9 bases in between. From germline, CDR1 is SGHTA and CDR2 FQGNSA. The CDR3 is made up of 13 amino acids. CDR3 sequence reads: CASSTRQNSPLHF. CDR3 coding DNA: TGTGCCAGCAGCACCCGACAGAATTCACCCCTCCACTTT.

The chain is built from TRBV5-1 and TRBJ2-2, with D perhaps TRBD2 (7 bases). The germline V and J ends were trimmed by 3 bases and 5 bases, with 11 bases remaining between them. Germline V lookup: CDR1 SGHRS, CDR2 YFSETQ. The CDR3 length is 14 residues. The CDR3 coding sequence is TGCGCCAGCAGCTGGGAGGGGGTGACCGGGGAGCTGTTTTTT. Protein sequence: CASSWEGVTGELFF.

The chain recombines TRBV5-6 with TRBJ2-3; 7 bases map to TRBD1. There are 17 residues in the CDR3. Germline trimming cut 4 bases from V and 2 bases from J; bases unmatched to any gene: 13. Looked up from germline, CDR1 is SGHDT and CDR2 is YYEEEE. CDR3 region: CASSPATGSGPTDTQYF. The CDR3 DNA reads as TGTGCCAGCAGCCCGGCGACAGGGAGCGGCCCCACAGATACGCAGTATTTT.

This clone was detected once. V is TRBV19 and J is TRBJ2-7; TRBD1 might be the D (6 bases). CDR1 is LNHDA and CDR2 is SQIVND in the germline V gene (reference sequence). This CDR3 is built from 12 residues. The CDR3, as DNA: TGTGTGACACGGGACATACTATACGAGCAGTACTTC. Translated: CVTRDILYEQYF.

V is TRBV7-3 and J is TRBJ2-7; the match to TRBD1 covers 10 bases. The CDR3 is made up of 15 amino acids. J gave up 4 bases and V 5 bases, and 8 bases lay outside the gene matches. Germline V gene lookup returns CDR1 SGHTA and CDR2 FQGTGA. The CDR3 loop reads CASSPGQGLIYEQYF. Written as DNA, the CDR3 is TGTGCCAGCAGCCCGGGACAGGGGCTTATATACGAGCAGTACTTC.

The rearrangement joins TRBV7-2 to TRBJ1-3, with no clear D. Germline lookup yields CDR1 SGHTA and CDR2 FQGNSA. CDR3 length equals 16 residues. Between the trimmed V and J ends, which lost 5 bases and 0 bases, there was a span of 14 bases. The CDR3: CASSRGPPLSGNTIYF. For the CDR3, the DNA is TGTGCCAGCAGCCGCGGGCCTCCGCTCTCTGGAAACACCATATATTTT.

The DNA of the CDR3 is TGTGCTAGTGGTTTCCGTGGATGGGGGGTAATCTCTGGAAACACCATATATTTT. Translating it yields CASGFRGWGVISGNTIYF. The genes are TRBV12-5 and TRBJ1-3; possibly TRBD1 for D (5 bases). The CDR3 loop spans 18 amino acids. Trimming took 3 bases from V and 0 from J, leaving 18 bases between them. Germline CDR1 LGHNT, CDR2 FRNRAP.

The V gene is TRBV10-3, the J gene TRBJ2-7; 8 bases are a match to TRBD2. This CDR3 is built from 15 residues. The V segment lost 2 bases and the J segment 4 bases; nucleotides outside the gene matches: 7. The germline V gene has CDR1 ENHRY and CDR2 SYGVKD. The CDR3 here is CAISEPGLERYEQYF. The DNA for the CDR3 is TGTGCCATCAGTGAGCCGGGACTAGAAAGGTACGAGCAGTACTTC.

The V and J genes are TRBV2 and TRBJ2-5; 8 nucleotides line up with TRBD1. The J call is uncertain, as TRBJ2-7 better fits the DNA end. The CDR3 length is 13 residues. Germline V lookup: CDR1 SNHLY, CDR2 FYNNEI. CDR3 sequence: CASSQGANYEQYF. The CDR3 DNA is TGTGCCAGCAGTCAGGGGGCCAACTACGAGCAGTACTTC.

J is TRBJ2-7 and V is TRBV19; a weak D match, TRBD1 (6 bases). The CDR3 has 16 amino acids. Germline V gene lookup returns CDR1 LNHDA and CDR2 SQIVND (reference sequence). V lost 1 base and J 0 bases, leaving 13 bases between the germline ends. CDR3 in amino acids: CASSIVPDRPSYEQYF. Written as DNA, the CDR3 is TGTGCCAGTAGTATAGTCCCGGACAGACCCTCCTACGAGCAGTACTTC.

In nucleotides, the CDR3 is TGTGCCAGCAATATCCGGGGAGCTCAGGTTGGCGAGCAGTACTTC. It specifies CASNIRGAQVGEQYF. V and J are TRBV5-8 and TRBJ2-7, with a weak D call TRBD2 (5 bases). This CDR3 has 15 residues. Germline assignment: CDR1 SGHTS and CDR2 YDEGEE. V lost 6 bases and J 6 bases, leaving 22 bases between the germline ends.

This chain uses TRBV2 with TRBJ2-4; 7 bases fit TRBD1. The germline V gene encodes CDR1 SNHLY and CDR2 FYNNEI. The CDR3 contains 13 residues. After removal of 5 bases from V and 5 bases from J, the junction contained 3 bases not matched to a gene. CDR3 residues: CASSRDRQNIQYF. CDR3 bases: TGTGCCAGCAGTCGGGACAGACAAAACATTCAGTACTTC.

This clone has just one count. The CDR3 reads CSAGTGSGEKLFF. The CDR3 nucleotides are TGCAGCGCTGGGACAGGGAGCGGTGAAAAACTGTTTTTT. The V and J genes are TRBV29-1 and TRBJ1-4; 9 bases match TRBD1. Trimming at V came to 7 bases and at J to 7 bases, leaving 7 bases not matched to a gene. Germline CDR1 and CDR2: SQVTM and ANQGSEA. The CDR3 is 13 amino acids.

The chain carries TRBV29-1 and TRBJ2-1; 7 positions match TRBD2. The germline CDR1 and CDR2 sequences are SQVTM and ANQGSEA. The CDR3 runs to 14 residues. With V trimmed by 3 bases and J by 5 bases, 7 bases remained unmatched. The DNA for the CDR3 is TGCAGCGTTGACCCCCCGCTAGCGGACAATGAGCAGTTCTTC. This translates into CSVDPPLADNEQFF.

This rearrangement joins TRBV5-4 to TRBJ2-1; 13 bases align to TRBD2. The CDR3 is 16 residues long. Per the germline V gene, CDR1 is SGHNT and CDR2 is YYREEE (reference sequence). The junction had 8 bases not matched to a gene; V was cut back by 7 bases and J by 4 bases. The CDR3 region is CASGRLAGGGYNEQFF. The CDR3, as DNA: TGTGCCAGCGGACGACTAGCGGGGGGCGGTTACAATGAGCAGTTCTTC.

This chain joins TRBV6-5 and TRBJ2-3; D perhaps matches TRBD2 (6 bases). V was trimmed by 7 bases and J by 9 bases, leaving 14 bases between them. From germline, CDR1 is MNHEY and CDR2 SVGAGI. The CDR3 totals 12 residues. Here the CDR3 reads CASTQSSGTQYF. As DNA, the CDR3 is TGTGCCAGCACTCAATCCAGCGGGACGCAGTATTTT.

V gene TRBV9 combines with J gene TRBJ2-3; D might be TRBD2 (6 bases). V shed 3 bases and J shed 2 bases, with 13 bases lying between them. CDR3 length: 15 amino acids. Per the germline V gene, CDR1 is SGDLS and CDR2 is YYNGEE. The CDR3 is CASSEAGTYTDTQYF. CDR3 nucleotides: TGTGCCAGCAGCGAGGCCGGGACTTACACAGATACGCAGTATTTT.

The chain combines TRBV5-6 with TRBJ1-1, with D possibly matching TRBD1 (6 bases). V dropped 4 bases and J dropped 4 bases, with 14 bases sitting between them. The V gene's germline CDR1 is SGHDT and CDR2 YYEEEE. The CDR3 has 14 amino acids. The CDR3 here is CASSPQGIFTEAFF. In nucleotides, the CDR3 is TGTGCCAGCAGCCCCCAGGGGATATTCACTGAAGCTTTCTTT.

This chain connects TRBV4-2 to TRBJ2-7; possibly TRBD2 for D (5 bases). V was cut by 1 base and J by 0 bases, with 7 bases left in between. This CDR3 is built from 14 residues. Germline CDR1 is LGHNA and CDR2 is YNFKEQ. The CDR3 sequence is CASSQAGISYEQYF. In nucleotides, the CDR3 is TGTGCCAGCAGCCAAGCCGGGATCTCCTACGAGCAGTACTTC.

The V call is TRBV27, the J call TRBJ1-5, with D unclear. V was shortened by 3 bases and J by 0 bases, with 9 bases between the two germline ends. This CDR3 is 15 amino acids long. In germline, CDR1 is MNHEY, CDR2 SMNVEV (reference sequence). CDR3 sequence reads: CASSLSPGSNQPQHF. The CDR3 nucleotides read TGTGCCAGCAGTTTGTCCCCGGGTAGCAATCAGCCCCAGCATTTT.

The chain employs TRBV29-1 and TRBJ1-5, with 10 nucleotides matching TRBD1. CDR3 length equals 16 residues. Germline-derived CDR1 and CDR2 are SQVTM and ANQGSEA. Germline trimming cut 1 base from V and 4 bases from J; bases unmatched to any gene: 7. The CDR3 protein is CSVEVGGTGENQPQHF. The CDR3 coding sequence is TGCAGCGTTGAAGTAGGAGGGACAGGGGAGAATCAGCCCCAGCATTTT.